One and the same sample provided the 31 T cell receptor beta chains below, sequenced in a study of OX40 agonist ivuxolimab in advanced cancers. The table came from immunoSEQ multiplex PCR; TCRdb's copy has only in-frame clones and leaves some out. The data hold over 70,000 clones, with 85% to 90% observed a single time. The sequences come from CD4+ or CD8+ T cells sorted from blood, collected in a trial of the OX40 agonist ivuxolimab. These receptors all stem from an adult with an advanced solid tumor such as melanoma, head and neck, liver or kidney cancer.

J is TRBJ2-7 and V is TRBV19; TRBD1 is a possible D gene (5 bases). This CDR3 is built from 14 residues. Between the trimmed V and J ends, which lost 1 base and 7 bases, there was a span of 14 bases. CDR1 is LNHDA and CDR2 is SQIVND in the germline V gene (reference sequence). CDR3 in amino acids: CASSIGQGIGEQYF. The CDR3 bases are TGTGCCAGTAGTATAGGCCAGGGTATCGGGGAGCAGTACTTC.

This chain links TRBV9 with TRBJ2-1; 13 bases agree with TRBD2. Germline-derived CDR1 and CDR2 are SGDLS and YYNGEE. The CDR3 contains 16 residues. Trimming at V came to 4 bases and at J to 10 bases, leaving 11 bases not matched to a gene. CDR3 DNA: TGTGCCAGCAGCCGCATCACTAGCGGGAGGGCCCAGGAGCAGTTCTTC. It is translated as CASSRITSGRAQEQFF.

The chain recombines TRBV27 with TRBJ1-1; 11 positions match TRBD1. Losses at the gene ends were 5 bases for V and 2 bases for J; bases not matched to a gene: 7. The germline V gene has CDR1 MNHEY and CDR2 SMNVEV (reference sequence). The CDR3 totals 16 residues. Written as DNA, the CDR3 is TGTGCCAGCAGTCGGACAGGGGGCTCCCTTAACACTGAAGCTTTCTTT. This encodes CASSRTGGSLNTEAFF.

This chain joins TRBV7-2 and TRBJ2-3, with D perhaps matching TRBD2 (7 bases). The CDR3 is 16 amino acids. Looked up from germline, CDR1 is SGHTA and CDR2 is FQGNSA. V was cut by 0 bases and J by 3 bases, with 13 bases left in between. The CDR3 sequence is CASSLARGAGTDTQYF. The CDR3 DNA follows: TGTGCCAGCAGCTTAGCCCGGGGGGCAGGGACAGATACGCAGTATTTT.

This chain joins TRBV5-6 and TRBJ1-5; 7 positions agree with TRBD1. V was pared by 1 base and J by 6 bases, with 16 bases of the junction left unmatched. The CDR3 consists of 18 residues. CDR1 SGHDT and CDR2 YYEEEE come from the germline V gene. CDR3 region: CASSLWGQGVTAGQPQHF. Here the CDR3 DNA reads TGTGCCAGCAGCTTGTGGGGCCAGGGGGTAACAGCGGGTCAGCCCCAGCATTTT.

The V call is TRBV28, the J call TRBJ2-6; D is unresolved. The CDR3 loop spans 14 amino acids. V was shortened by 3 bases and J by 1 base, with 4 bases between the two germline ends. The germline gives CDR1 MDHEN, CDR2 SYDVKM. DNA for the CDR3: TGTGCCAGCAGTTTTGCTTCTGGGGCCAACGTCCTGACTTTC. It translates to CASSFASGANVLTF.

The rearrangement joins TRBV5-5 to TRBJ2-2; D is ambiguous. Germline CDR1 is SGHKS and CDR2 is YYEKEE (reference sequence). The ends were cut back, 0 bases at V and 2 bases at J, with 11 bases in the middle. This CDR3 region has 16 residues. The CDR3 reads CASSLAPRINTGELFF. CDR3 DNA: TGTGCCAGCAGCTTGGCCCCCAGGATCAACACCGGGGAGCTGTTTTTT.

The genes are TRBV18 and TRBJ2-5, with 10 bases identical to TRBD2. The CDR3 contains 15 residues. Unmatched junction bases numbered 6, after V lost 3 bases and J lost 5 bases. Germline-derived CDR1 and CDR2 are KGHSH and LQKENI. In DNA, the CDR3 is TGTGCCAGCTCACCCCCCAGCGGGGGGGCGGAGACCCAGTACTTC. As protein: CASSPPSGGAETQYF.

The chain uses TRBV19 and TRBJ2-1; 9 bases line up with TRBD1. Germline V gene data show CDR1 as LNHDA and CDR2 as SQIVND (reference sequence). This CDR3 contains 16 residues. Trimming at V came to 4 bases and at J to 6 bases, leaving 10 bases not matched to a gene. The CDR3: CASSTGQGYFRNEQFF. The CDR3 nucleotides are TGTGCCAGTAGTACCGGACAGGGGTACTTTCGCAATGAGCAGTTCTTC.

The chain recombines TRBV9 with TRBJ2-2; D may be TRBD2 (5 bases). Trimming cost V 4 bases and J 5 bases, with 18 bases left between them. This CDR3 spans 16 amino acids. Looked up from germline, CDR1 is SGDLS and CDR2 is YYNGEE. The CDR3 sequence: CASSTRTPRGTGELFF. CDR3 DNA sequence: TGTGCCAGCAGCACCCGAACTCCTAGAGGGACCGGGGAGCTGTTTTTT.

This clone came up a few times. The J gene is TRBJ1-1, the V gene TRBV9; D gene ambiguous. This CDR3 region has 14 residues. The germline gives CDR1 SGDLS, CDR2 YYNGEE. V was pared by 1 base and J by 2 bases, with 9 bases between. DNA of the CDR3: TGTGCCAGCAGCGTACGGGAGATAAACACTGAAGCTTTCTTT. Residues: CASSVREINTEAFF.

The V call is TRBV18, the J call TRBJ1-2; 7 nucleotides align to TRBD1. CDR3 size: 16 residues. Losses at the gene ends were 3 bases for V and 2 bases for J; bases not matched to a gene: 9. Germline V gives CDR1 KGHSH, CDR2 LQKENI. The CDR3 DNA is TGTGCCAGCTCACCGAAGACAGGGCACGAAAACTATGGCTACACCTTC. Protein: CASSPKTGHENYGYTF.

The chain uses TRBV28 and TRBJ1-5; TRBD1 is a possible D gene (5 bases). The CDR3 contains 15 residues. V lost 3 bases and J lost 3, with 12 bases in between. The V gene's germline CDR1 is MDHEN and CDR2 SYDVKM. The CDR3 spells CASSLVRGDNQPQHF. For the CDR3, the DNA is TGTGCCAGCAGTTTGGTTAGGGGAGACAATCAGCCCCAGCATTTT.

The rearrangement joins TRBV2 to TRBJ1-3; TRBD1 might be the D (6 bases). The CDR3 covers 15 residues. Deletions cut 8 bases from V and 3 bases from J, with 17 bases between. Per the germline V gene, CDR1 is SNHLY and CDR2 is FYNNEI. The chain's CDR3 is CASAEEGVNGNTIYF. As DNA, the CDR3 is TGTGCCAGCGCGGAGGAGGGGGTTAATGGAAACACCATATATTTT.

This clone showed up just a few times. V usage is TRBV7-9 and J usage is TRBJ1-1; tentatively, D is TRBD1 (5 bases). Germline values: CDR1 SEHNR, CDR2 FQNEAQ (reference sequence). Trimming removed 4 bases at V and 6 bases at J, with 9 bases between. CDR3 length: 12 residues. In nucleotides, the CDR3 is TGTGCCAGCAGCTGGGGGGAGGCTGAAGCTTTCTTT. Translating gives CASSWGEAEAFF.

The rearrangement uses TRBV28 and TRBJ1-5, with D maybe TRBD1 (6 bases). This CDR3 is built from 18 residues. CDR1 MDHEN and CDR2 SYDVKM come from the germline V gene. Trimming left V 7 bases short and J 2 bases short, with 24 bases between. The CDR3 nucleotides read TGTGCCAGCAATACAAGGGGGGACGGGGCCTTTGGCAATCAGCCCCAGCATTTT. Translating gives CASNTRGDGAFGNQPQHF.

The chain uses TRBV6-6 and TRBJ1-4; D remains unclear. There are 13 residues in the CDR3. The germline V gene encodes CDR1 MNHNY and CDR2 SVGAGI (reference sequence). V was clipped by 2 bases and J by 8 bases, with 9 bases between them. This chain's CDR3 is CASSYPAVEKLFF. The DNA of the CDR3 is TGTGCCAGCAGTTACCCCGCCGTGGAAAAACTGTTTTTT.

The rearrangement joins TRBV11-2 to TRBJ2-3; D is possibly TRBD1 or TRBD2 (5 bases each). Germline lookup yields CDR1 SGHAT and CDR2 FQNNGV. V was cut by 5 bases and J by 4 bases, with 7 bases left in between. The CDR3 is 12 amino acids. CDR3 sequence: CASSRGADTQYF. DNA of the CDR3: TGTGCCAGCAGCCGAGGGGCAGATACGCAGTATTTT. Full variable domain (missing parts from reference TRBV11-2 and TRBJ2-3): EAGVAQSPRYKIIEKRQSVAFWCNPISGHATLYWYQQILGQGPKLLIQFQNNGVVDDSQLPKDRFSAERLKGVDSTLKIQPAKLEDSAVYLCASSRGADTQYFGPGTRLTVL.

The V and J genes are TRBV6-5 and TRBJ2-7, with D possibly called TRBD1 or TRBD2 (5 bases each). This CDR3 region has 15 residues. Germline-derived CDR1 and CDR2 are MNHEY and SVGAGI. Trimming stripped 6 bases from V and 5 bases from J, with 20 bases between. The CDR3 region is CASRLNEGYSDEQYV. The CDR3 DNA sequence: TGTGCCAGCAGGTTAAATGAGGGGTATTCCGACGAGCAGTACGTC.

This clone was recorded once. The CDR3 loop is CASSRGRGEKLFF. The CDR3 DNA follows: TGTGCCAGCAGTCGGGGGAGAGGGGAAAAACTGTTTTTT. This rearrangement joins TRBV6-5 to TRBJ1-4; a weak D match, TRBD1 (5 bases). Trimming removed 5 bases at V and 8 bases at J, with 12 bases between. CDR1 and CDR2 from the germline V gene are MNHEY and SVGAGI. The CDR3 covers 13 residues.

The gene calls are TRBV5-1 and TRBJ2-7, with TRBD2 matching 9 bases. Trimming cost V 0 bases and J 12 bases; bases outside gene matches: 10. Germline assignment: CDR1 SGHRS and CDR2 YFSETQ. The CDR3 has 14 amino acids. DNA for the CDR3: TGCGCCAGCAGCTTGGAGGGTCTAGCGGGATTGAGGTACTTC. It codes for CASSLEGLAGLRYF.

The chain uses TRBV7-9 and TRBJ1-1; D not resolved. Germline assignment: CDR1 SEHNR and CDR2 FQNEAQ (reference sequence). There are 13 residues in the CDR3. Trimming shortened V by 4 bases and J by 6 bases, and 12 bases separated the two germline ends. The CDR3 DNA reads TGTGCCAGCAGCTCAATTATAAGGGCTGAAGCTTTCTTT. Translating it yields CASSSIIRAEAFF.

The V call is TRBV5-5, the J call TRBJ1-4, with D tentatively TRBD1 (5 bases). This CDR3 contains 13 residues. Trimming stripped 0 bases from V and 7 bases from J, with 7 bases between. CDR1 SGHKS and CDR2 YYEKEE come from the germline V gene (reference sequence). The CDR3 region is CASSLVGPEKLFF. CDR3 nucleotides: TGTGCCAGCAGCTTGGTGGGGCCTGAAAAACTGTTTTTT.

The J gene is TRBJ2-1, the V gene TRBV11-3; tentative D call: TRBD1 (5 bases). V was trimmed by 2 bases and J by 6 bases, leaving 11 bases between them. The CDR3 totals 14 residues. Germline CDR1 is SGHNT and CDR2 is YENEEA. CDR3 sequence reads: CASSLRGRSNEQFF. The DNA of the CDR3 is TGTGCCAGCAGCTTAAGGGGTCGGAGCAATGAGCAGTTCTTC.

This chain connects TRBV5-5 to TRBJ2-3; no definite D call. The CDR3 is 15 amino acids. Germline CDR1 SGHKS, CDR2 YYEKEE (reference sequence). Trimming cost V 0 bases and J 1 base, with 9 bases left between them. CDR3 loop: CASSLGVVGTDTQYF. The CDR3 DNA sequence: TGTGCCAGCAGCTTGGGGGTCGTGGGCACAGATACGCAGTATTTT.

The chain uses TRBV9 and TRBJ1-5, with D unresolved. Germline assignment: CDR1 SGDLS and CDR2 YYNGEE. Deletions cut 0 bases from V and 4 bases from J, with 5 bases between. The CDR3 has 13 amino acids. The CDR3: CASSVDVNQPQHF. The CDR3 DNA is TGTGCCAGCAGCGTAGACGTAAATCAGCCCCAGCATTTT.

The J gene is TRBJ2-3, the V gene TRBV29-1; no clear D gene. This CDR3 is 12 amino acids long. Germline CDR1 SQVTM, CDR2 ANQGSEA. V was pared by 2 bases and J by 2 bases, with 5 bases between. The CDR3 DNA follows: TGCAGCGTTGAATCCGCCACAGATACGCAGTATTTT. Translation: CSVESATDTQYF.

V gene TRBV13 combines with J gene TRBJ2-5, with TRBD1 identical over 7 bases. J lost 5 bases, V lost 3 bases, and 9 bases had no gene match. The CDR3 contains 15 residues. Germline lookup yields CDR1 PRHDT and CDR2 FYEKMQ (reference sequence). CDR3 in amino acids: CASSFPRQGEETQYF. The CDR3 nucleotides are TGTGCCAGCAGCTTTCCCCGACAGGGTGAGGAGACCCAGTACTTC.

V and J are TRBV5-5 and TRBJ2-7; unclear D gene. Trimming left V 3 bases short and J 0 bases short, with 13 bases between. The CDR3 consists of 15 residues. Germline lookup yields CDR1 SGHKS and CDR2 YYEKEE (reference sequence). CDR3 DNA: TGTGCCAGCAGCTCCTCACCAGCCAGCTCCTACGAGCAGTACGTC. Translation: CASSSSPASSYEQYV.

The CDR3 is CASSQDGNQPQHF. The DNA of the CDR3 is TGTGCCAGCAGTCAAGACGGGAATCAGCCCCAGCATTTT. The chain employs TRBV7-2 and TRBJ1-5; D is unresolved. This CDR3 has 13 residues. Germline values: CDR1 SGHTA, CDR2 FQGNSA. V lost 6 bases and J 4 bases, leaving 10 bases between the germline ends.

This clone was counted once. The V gene is TRBV7-8, the J gene TRBJ2-7, with unresolved D. Germline CDR1 is SGHVS and CDR2 is FQNEAQ. Trimming stripped 5 bases from V and 0 bases from J, with 17 bases between. The CDR3 runs 16 residues. CDR3 amino acids: CASSPRWAPSSYEQYF. In DNA form, the CDR3 reads TGTGCCAGCAGCCCGCGCTGGGCACCGAGCTCCTACGAGCAGTACTTC.